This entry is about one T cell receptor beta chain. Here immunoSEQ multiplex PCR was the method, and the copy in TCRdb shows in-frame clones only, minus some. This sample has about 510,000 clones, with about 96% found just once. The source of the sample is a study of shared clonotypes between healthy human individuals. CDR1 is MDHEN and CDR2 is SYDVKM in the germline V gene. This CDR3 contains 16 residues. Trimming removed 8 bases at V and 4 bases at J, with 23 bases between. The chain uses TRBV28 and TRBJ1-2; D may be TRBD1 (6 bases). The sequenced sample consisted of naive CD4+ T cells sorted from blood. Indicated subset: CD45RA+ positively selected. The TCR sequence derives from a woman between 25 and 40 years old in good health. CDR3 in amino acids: CASQSGHRSTLYGYTF. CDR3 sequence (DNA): TGTGCCAGCCAATCGGGACACAGATCAACCCTCTATGGCTACACCTTC.